This T cell receptor (beta chain) was retrieved from a study of cytomegalovirus exposure and HLA in healthy donors. CDR3 length equals 15 residues. Trimming stripped 2 bases from V and 2 bases from J, with 10 bases between. The germline V gene has CDR1 MNHEY and CDR2 SMNVEV (reference sequence). The protocol was immunoSEQ multiplex PCR, while the TCRdb copy is restricted to in-frame clones and leaves out a portion. The table has 150,000 to 200,000 clones, more than 75% seen once. Sequences were obtained from PBMCs. The source is a woman aged 18-35 years in good health and CMV-seronegative. The gene calls are TRBV27 and TRBJ1-5; possible D gene TRBD1, 5 bases. The CDR3 loop reads CASSLTGFGNQPQHF. CDR3 in DNA: TGTGCCAGCAGTTTAACAGGATTTGGCAATCAGCCCCAGCATTTT.